There are a few counts of the clone carrying this T cell receptor (beta chain). The antigen remains unidentified. The source of the sample is a study of blood T cells in healthy people across ages. Then a second PCR, running roughly 7 to 11 cycles, was carried out with a sample-barcoded 5' primer and a J-beta primer mix. TCRdb recomputed calls from the 5' RACE reads with MiXCR, one row per CDR3 protein. The repertoire holds 1.8 million or so distinct CDR3 sequences, roughly two fifths seen once, with more than 20% in the top ten. Trimming removed 6 bases from V and 2 bases from J; junction bases left unmatched: 5. The CDR3 is 14 amino acids. Germline CDR1 ENHRY, CDR2 SYGVKD. Study-level points and caveats: Long-lived donors carried more naive CD4+ cells and greater diversity than aged donors. Investigators treated diversity estimates from one million T cells as underestimates.

This receptor was taken from a human donor in good health. This sequence joins TRBV10-3 and TRBJ2-5; TRBD2 matches at 8 bases. Sequenced sample: blood. The CDR3 region has the DNA TGTGCCATCAGCCTCGCGGGGGGACAAGAGACCCAGTACTTC. Amino acid sequence: CAISLAGGQETQYF.